The next 22 T cell receptor beta chains were all read from a single sample in a study of a mutant IDH1 vaccine in newly diagnosed glioma. Profiled with immunoSEQ multiplex PCR; TCRdb holds only in-frame clones, not every one. This sample has approximately 32,000 clones; around nine tenths occur once, and the top ten carry around 2.2%. Regarding time point: week 47, end of study. Each vaccine dose was 300 ug of mutant IDH1 20-mer peptide, with topical imiquimod. Their target antigens are unknown. The specimen comprised PBMCs, sampled from a glioma patient whose treatment included an IDH1 peptide vaccine. The receptors were sampled from a man between 35 and 55 years old with glioma.

The rearrangement links TRBV19 to TRBJ1-5, with 11 bases identical to TRBD1. Per the germline V gene, CDR1 is LNHDA and CDR2 is SQIVND (reference sequence). Trimming took 6 bases from V and 4 from J; bases not matched to a gene: 11. CDR3 length: 17 amino acids. The CDR3 reads CASRGHGTGGSNQPQHF. The CDR3 DNA reads as TGTGCCAGTAGAGGACACGGGACAGGGGGTTCGAATCAGCCCCAGCATTTT.

This rearrangement joins TRBV14 to TRBJ2-7; D is unclear. With 4 bases removed from V and 9 bases from J, the gap between germline ends came to 16 bases. This CDR3 region has 13 residues. Germline V gene lookup returns CDR1 SGHDN and CDR2 FVKESK. The CDR3 region has the DNA TGTGCCAGCAGCCCAGAGGCAGGTCGAGGGCAGTACTTC. Its protein is CASSPEAGRGQYF.

The chain recombines TRBV13 with TRBJ1-1; D perhaps matches TRBD1 (6 bases). CDR3 length: 16 amino acids. The germline gives CDR1 PRHDT, CDR2 FYEKMQ (reference sequence). V was cut by 3 bases and J by 5 bases, with 19 bases left in between. CDR3 sequence: CASSLGVGGGGTEAFF. In DNA, the CDR3 is TGTGCCAGCAGCTTGGGAGTAGGGGGAGGTGGAACTGAAGCTTTCTTT. Looking up the rest from reference TRBV13 and TRBJ1-1 gives the full variable domain: AAGVIQSPRHLIKEKRETATLKCYPIPRHDTVYWYQQGPGQDPQFLISFYEKMQSDKGSIPDRFSAQQFSDYHSELNMSSLELGDSALYFCASSLGVGGGGTEAFFGQGTRLTVV.

The chain is built from TRBV5-5 and TRBJ1-5; D gene uncertain. The V end was cut by 0 bases, the J end by 4 bases, with 11 bases between. CDR3 length equals 15 residues. Germline-derived CDR1 and CDR2 are SGHKS and YYEKEE (reference sequence). The CDR3 DNA reads as TGTGCCAGCAGCTTGGCGTCGGGAACAAATCAGCCCCAGCATTTT. This gives the protein CASSLASGTNQPQHF.

CDR3 DNA sequence: TGTGCCAGTAGTATACCAGGGCAGGGCTACTATGGCTACACCTTC. This translates into CASSIPGQGYYGYTF. The rearrangement links TRBV19 to TRBJ1-2; a weak D match, TRBD1 (5 bases). The germline gives CDR1 LNHDA, CDR2 SQIVND (reference sequence). This CDR3 is 15 amino acids long. V lost 2 bases and J 3 bases, leaving 13 bases between the germline ends. The full variable domain, with the rest looked up from reference TRBV19 and TRBJ1-2, is DGGITQSPKYLFRKEGQNVTLSCEQNLNHDAMYWYRQDPGQGLRLIYYSQIVNDFQKGDIAEGYSVSREKKESFPLTVTSAQKNPTAFYLCASSIPGQGYYGYTFGSGTRLTVV.

The chain carries TRBV15 and TRBJ1-3; no reliable D call. CDR3 size: 12 residues. Per the germline V gene, CDR1 is LNHNV and CDR2 is YYDKDF (reference sequence). V lost 2 bases, J lost 4 bases, and 3 bases lay in between. The CDR3 protein is CATSRLGNTIYF. The DNA of the CDR3 is TGTGCCACCAGCAGACTGGGAAACACCATATATTTT.

The chain recombines TRBV30 with TRBJ1-3; no clear D. Germline CDR1 and CDR2: GTSNPN and SVGIG (reference sequence). The V and J ends lost 1 base and 4 bases respectively, with 14 bases between them. The CDR3 is 15 residues long. For the CDR3, the DNA is TGTGCCTGGAGTGGGACTTACGGAGAAGGAAACACCATATATTTT. Its translation: CAWSGTYGEGNTIYF.

The chain has TRBV2 and TRBJ1-2; D remains ambiguous. CDR1 SNHLY and CDR2 FYNNEI come from the germline V gene. Deletions cut 7 bases from V and 5 bases from J, with 11 bases between. The CDR3 spans 12 residues. The CDR3 region has the DNA TGTGCCAGCACCCCCGGGCCTTATGGCTACACCTTC. It translates to CASTPGPYGYTF. Full variable domain (rest looked up from reference TRBV2 and TRBJ1-2): EPEVTQTPSHQVTQMGQEVILRCVPISNHLYFYWYRQILGQKVEFLVSFYNNEISEKSEIFDDQFSVERPDGSNFTLKIRSTKLEDSAMYFCASTPGPYGYTFGSGTRLTVV.

This rearrangement joins TRBV5-5 to TRBJ2-5; possible D gene TRBD1, 7 bases. In germline, CDR1 is SGHKS, CDR2 YYEKEE (reference sequence). Trimming pared 2 bases from V and 5 bases from J, leaving 19 bases between. The CDR3 is 16 residues long. The CDR3 DNA reads as TGTGCCAGCAGCTTTACAGGGGCGACGGGGAGGGAGACCCAGTACTTC. As protein: CASSFTGATGRETQYF.

This chain joins TRBV6-4 and TRBJ1-6; D remains unclear. V was cut by 3 bases and J by 10 bases, with 13 bases left in between. CDR1 is MRHNA, CDR2 SNTAGT, per germline. CDR3 length: 14 amino acids. DNA for the CDR3: TGTGCCAGCAGTGAAGAGTTTATGGACTCACCCCTCCACTTT. As protein: CASSEEFMDSPLHF.

V gene TRBV12-2 combines with J gene TRBJ1-3. TRBV12-2 is flagged as a pseudogene. The CDR3 length is 15 residues. The CDR3, as DNA: TGTGCAAGTCGCTTGGGAGAGGCCTATGGAAACACCATATATTTT. Protein product: CASRLGEAYGNTIYF.

This chain uses TRBV9 with TRBJ1-1; D unresolved. Trimming cost V 0 bases and J 4 bases, with 10 bases left between them. CDR1 SGDLS and CDR2 YYNGEE come from the germline V gene. The CDR3 sequence is 14 residues long. The CDR3 here is CASSVDREGTEAFF. CDR3 in DNA: TGTGCCAGCAGCGTAGATCGGGAAGGCACTGAAGCTTTCTTT.

This chain links TRBV25-1 with TRBJ1-1, with D perhaps matching TRBD1 (5 bases). V was trimmed by 5 bases and J by 5 bases, leaving 18 bases between them. The CDR3 covers 15 residues. CDR1 MGHDK and CDR2 SYGVNS come from the germline V gene. The CDR3 is CASSTWSGLNTEAFF. The CDR3 DNA reads TGTGCCAGCAGTACCTGGTCGGGGCTAAATACTGAAGCTTTCTTT. Variable domain in full (rest from reference TRBV25-1 and TRBJ1-1): EADIYQTPRYLVIGTGKKITLECSQTMGHDKMYWYQQDPGMELHLIHYSYGVNSTEKGDLSSESTVSRIRTEHFPLTLESARPSHTSQYLCASSTWSGLNTEAFFGQGTRLTVV.

V gene TRBV6-1 combines with J gene TRBJ2-7; 9 nucleotides match TRBD1. J gave up 4 bases and V 5 bases, and 6 bases lay outside the gene matches. CDR3 length: 14 residues. From germline, CDR1 is MNHNS and CDR2 SASEGT. CDR3 bases: TGTGCCAGCAGTAACACAGGGGGCGGGTACGAGCAGTACTTC. This sequence encodes CASSNTGGGYEQYF.

The rearrangement uses TRBV12-2 and TRBJ2-7; the D call in the table, TRBD1, was not verified against the DNA. TRBV12-2 is classified as a pseudogene. The CDR3 extends over 13 amino acids. CDR3 DNA sequence: TGTGCAAGTCGCTTAGGCGGACAGGAGGAGCAGTACGTC. Translating it yields CASRLGGQEEQYV.

This clone was counted once. The rearrangement uses TRBV10-1 and TRBJ2-3, with 9 bases aligning to TRBD2. Per the germline V gene, CDR1 is WNHNN and CDR2 is SYGVQD (reference sequence). With V trimmed by 1 base and J by 1 base, 0 bases remained unmatched. The CDR3 extends over 15 amino acids. The CDR3 reads CASSEWTSGTDTQYF. CDR3 DNA sequence: TGCGCCAGCAGTGAGTGGACTAGCGGCACAGATACGCAGTATTTT.

The chain carries TRBV19 and TRBJ2-7; 9 nucleotides line up with TRBD1. CDR3 size: 14 residues. The germline V gene encodes CDR1 LNHDA and CDR2 SQIVND (reference sequence). Trimming removed 3 bases from V and 2 bases from J; junction bases left unmatched: 2. CDR3 region: CASSIRTGAYEQYF. Here the CDR3 DNA reads TGTGCCAGTAGTATTAGGACAGGGGCCTACGAGCAGTACTTC.

The V call is TRBV7-2, the J call TRBJ2-1; 11 nucleotides match TRBD2. The CDR3 is 18 residues long. Germline trimming cut 6 bases from V and 5 bases from J; bases unmatched to any gene: 15. The germline CDR1 and CDR2 sequences are SGHTA and FQGNSA. The CDR3 region has the DNA TGTGCCAGCAGGCCACGGACTGTACTAGCGGGAGAGAACAATGAGCAGTTCTTC. Translating it yields CASRPRTVLAGENNEQFF.

This chain joins TRBV29-1 and TRBJ1-2, with TRBD1 matching 8 bases. The CDR3 sequence is 14 residues long. The ends lost 5 bases at V and 4 bases at J; junction bases unmatched: 9. Germline V gene lookup returns CDR1 SQVTM and CDR2 ANQGSEA. The CDR3 sequence is CSVKGTGGGYGYTF. The CDR3 nucleotides read TGCAGCGTTAAAGGGACAGGTGGAGGCTATGGCTACACCTTC. Complete variable domain (other parts from reference TRBV29-1 and TRBJ1-2): SAVISQKPSRDICQRGTSLTIQCQVDSQVTMMFWYRQQPGQSLTLIATANQGSEATYESGFVIDKFPISRPNLTFSTLTVSNMSPEDSSIYLCSVKGTGGGYGYTFGSGTRLTVV.

The chain employs TRBV2 and TRBJ2-5; 7 bases agree with TRBD1. In germline, CDR1 is SNHLY, CDR2 FYNNEI. CDR3 length: 14 residues. The V segment lost 5 bases and the J segment 4 bases; nucleotides outside the gene matches: 7. CDR3 sequence: CASSPQGELETQYF. In DNA form, the CDR3 reads TGTGCCAGCAGTCCGCAGGGGGAGTTAGAGACCCAGTACTTC.

The V gene is TRBV28, the J gene TRBJ2-1; 12 bases align to TRBD2. The germline V gene has CDR1 MDHEN and CDR2 SYDVKM. The CDR3 loop spans 16 amino acids. Trimming took 1 base from V and 4 from J; bases not matched to a gene: 2. The DNA of the CDR3 is TGTGCCAGCAGTTTATACGGGACTAGCGGGTACAATGAGCAGTTCTTC. Residues: CASSLYGTSGYNEQFF.

The rearrangement uses TRBV19 and TRBJ2-3, with 7 bases matching TRBD2. V dropped 3 bases and J dropped 0; count of bases not matched to a gene: 6. The CDR3 has 16 residues. Germline V gene data show CDR1 as LNHDA and CDR2 as SQIVND (reference sequence). CDR3 amino acids: CASSIRASGSTDTQYF. The CDR3 DNA is TGTGCCAGTAGTATTCGGGCTAGCGGTAGCACAGATACGCAGTATTTT.